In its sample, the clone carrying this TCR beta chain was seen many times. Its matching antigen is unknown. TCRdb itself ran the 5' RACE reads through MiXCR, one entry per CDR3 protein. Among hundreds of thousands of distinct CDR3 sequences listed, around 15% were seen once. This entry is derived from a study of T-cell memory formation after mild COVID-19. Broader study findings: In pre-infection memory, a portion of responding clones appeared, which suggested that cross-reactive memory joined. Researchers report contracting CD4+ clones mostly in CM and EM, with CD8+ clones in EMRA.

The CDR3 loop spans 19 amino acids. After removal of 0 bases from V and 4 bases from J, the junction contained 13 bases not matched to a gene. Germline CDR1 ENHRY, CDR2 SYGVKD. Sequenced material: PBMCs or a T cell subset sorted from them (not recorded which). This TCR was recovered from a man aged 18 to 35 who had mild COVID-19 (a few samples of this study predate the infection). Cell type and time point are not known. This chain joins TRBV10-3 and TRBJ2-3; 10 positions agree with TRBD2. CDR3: CAISESYLGLAPGSDTQYF. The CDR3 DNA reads TGTGCCATCAGTGAGTCCTACCTGGGACTAGCGCCGGGCTCAGATACGCAGTATTTT.